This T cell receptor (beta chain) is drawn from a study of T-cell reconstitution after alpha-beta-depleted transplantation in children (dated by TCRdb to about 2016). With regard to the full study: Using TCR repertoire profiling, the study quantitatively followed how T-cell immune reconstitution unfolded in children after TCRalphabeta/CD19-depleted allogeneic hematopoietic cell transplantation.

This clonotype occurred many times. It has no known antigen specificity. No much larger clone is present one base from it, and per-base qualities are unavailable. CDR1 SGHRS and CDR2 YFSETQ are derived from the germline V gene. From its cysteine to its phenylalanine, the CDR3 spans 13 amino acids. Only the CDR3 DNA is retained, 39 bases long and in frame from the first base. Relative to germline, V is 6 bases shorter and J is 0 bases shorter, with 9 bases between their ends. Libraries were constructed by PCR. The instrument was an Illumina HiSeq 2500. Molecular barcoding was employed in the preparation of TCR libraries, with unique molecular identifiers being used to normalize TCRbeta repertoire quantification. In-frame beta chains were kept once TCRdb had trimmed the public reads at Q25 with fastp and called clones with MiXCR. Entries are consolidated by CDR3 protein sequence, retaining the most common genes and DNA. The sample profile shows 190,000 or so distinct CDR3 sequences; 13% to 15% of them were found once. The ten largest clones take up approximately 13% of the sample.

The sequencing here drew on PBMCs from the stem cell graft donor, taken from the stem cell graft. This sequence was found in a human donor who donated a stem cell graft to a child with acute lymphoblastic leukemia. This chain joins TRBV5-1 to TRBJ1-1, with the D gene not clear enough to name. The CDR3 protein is CASTDRMNTEAFF. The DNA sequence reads TGCGCCAGCACCGATAGAATGAACACTGAAGCTTTCTTT.